The 10 T cell receptor beta chains listed next were all sequenced from one sample in a study of blood T cell repertoires in COVID-19. TCRdb keeps only in-frame clones here, not all; method: immunoSEQ multiplex PCR. The sample shows some 93,000 clones, roughly 90% of them seen only once. Sequenced material: peripheral blood. Receptors originate from a woman over 75 with acute or convalescent COVID-19.

Only one count was recorded for this clone. The rearrangement links TRBV6-6 to TRBJ1-5; 9 bases are shared with TRBD1. The V gene end was trimmed by 0 bases and the J gene end by 6 bases; junction bases not matched to a gene: 3. Germline loops: CDR1 MNHNY, CDR2 SVGAGI (reference sequence). The CDR3 sequence is 15 residues long. The DNA for the CDR3 is TGTGCCAGCAGTTACTCGGGACAGGGCAGTCAGCCCCAGCATTTT. Translation gives CASSYSGQGSQPQHF.

The chain combines TRBV5-6 with TRBJ2-1; 15 bases are shared with TRBD2. The germline CDR1 and CDR2 sequences are SGHDT and YYEEEE. V gave up 2 bases and J gave up 13 bases; unmatched junction bases: 7. The CDR3 runs 15 residues. CDR3 in DNA: TGTGCCAGCAGCTTCCGGACTAGCGGGGGGGCCAAACAGTTCTTC. It is translated as CASSFRTSGGAKQFF.

CDR3 sequence reads: CASSIGQGARYEQYF. In nucleotides, the CDR3 is TGTGCCAGTAGTATAGGACAGGGGGCCCGCTACGAGCAGTACTTC. The V call is TRBV19, the J call TRBJ2-7, with TRBD1 identical over 10 bases. J lost 3 bases, V lost 1 base, and 3 bases had no gene match. Germline CDR1 LNHDA, CDR2 SQIVND (reference sequence). The CDR3 totals 15 residues. The variable domain in full, completed from reference TRBV19 and TRBJ2-7, reads DGGITQSPKYLFRKEGQNVTLSCEQNLNHDAMYWYRQDPGQGLRLIYYSQIVNDFQKGDIAEGYSVSREKKESFPLTVTSAQKNPTAFYLCASSIGQGARYEQYFGPGTRLTVT.

The V call is TRBV18, the J call TRBJ2-6; 9 nucleotides line up with TRBD1. The length of the CDR3 is 18 residues. Trimming cost V 5 bases and J 1 base; bases outside gene matches: 9. Per germline, CDR1 KGHSH and CDR2 LQKENI. The CDR3 nucleotides are TGTGCCAGCTCATCCTTATCCGGGACAGGGTCTGGGGCCAACGTCCTGACTTTC. Translated, it gives CASSSLSGTGSGANVLTF.

The chain employs TRBV9 and TRBJ1-2; D unresolved. This CDR3 comprises 14 residues. Germline V gene data show CDR1 as SGDLS and CDR2 as YYNGEE. The ends were cut back, 4 bases at V and 4 bases at J, with 14 bases in the middle. The CDR3 DNA sequence: TGTGCCAGCAGCCGAACCCTGGAGCTCTATGGCTACACCTTC. Protein product: CASSRTLELYGYTF.

The CDR3 reads CASSLAGTDRVSTGELFF. The CDR3 DNA follows: TGTGCCAGCAGCTTGGCCGGGACTGACAGAGTCAGCACCGGGGAGCTGTTTTTT. The chain couples TRBV5-8 to TRBJ2-2; D is possibly TRBD2 (6 bases). This CDR3 comprises 18 residues. CDR1 is SGHTS and CDR2 is YDEGEE in the germline V gene. V shed 0 bases and J shed 4 bases, with 19 bases lying between them.

The chain carries TRBV6-6 and TRBJ1-2; D unresolved. V lost 7 bases to trimming and J lost 1 base, with 13 bases between them. Germline V CDR1 and CDR2: MNHNY, SVGAGI (reference sequence). CDR3 length: 14 amino acids. CDR3 in amino acids: CASTSGYLNYGYTF. DNA for the CDR3: TGTGCCAGCACTTCAGGATACCTTAACTATGGCTACACCTTC.

The V and J genes are TRBV19 and TRBJ1-5; D is uncertain. The CDR3 has 15 amino acids. V was shortened by 8 bases and J by 0 bases, with 14 bases between the two germline ends. Per the germline V gene, CDR1 is LNHDA and CDR2 is SQIVND (reference sequence). CDR3 region: CASSWSSYSNQPQHF. CDR3 coding DNA: TGTGCCAGTTCATGGTCGAGCTATAGCAATCAGCCCCAGCATTTT. Variable domain in full (rest from reference TRBV19 and TRBJ1-5): DGGITQSPKYLFRKEGQNVTLSCEQNLNHDAMYWYRQDPGQGLRLIYYSQIVNDFQKGDIAEGYSVSREKKESFPLTVTSAQKNPTAFYLCASSWSSYSNQPQHFGDGTRLSIL.

The chain is built from TRBV18 and TRBJ2-7, with 7 nucleotides matching TRBD2. Losses at the gene ends were 3 bases for V and 5 bases for J; bases not matched to a gene: 7. Germline V gene lookup returns CDR1 KGHSH and CDR2 LQKENI. This CDR3 region has 14 residues. For the CDR3, the DNA is TGTGCCAGCTCACCGGGAGGGCGCGTGAACGAGCAGTACTTC. Its protein is CASSPGGRVNEQYF.

CDR3 residues: CASSYRTENYGYTF. The CDR3 DNA follows: TGTGCCAGCAGTTACCGGACAGAGAACTATGGCTACACCTTC. The chain has TRBV6-6 and TRBJ1-2; perhaps TRBD1 as D (6 bases). Trimming removed 2 bases from V and 2 bases from J, with 9 bases in between. Germline values: CDR1 MNHNY, CDR2 SVGAGI (reference sequence). This CDR3 spans 14 amino acids.